This TCR beta chain comes out of a study of molecular identifiers for immune sequencing clone quantification. Notes on the study in general: Identical TCR molecules that share a barcode could lead to an underestimation of highly expanded clone sizes.

Via MiXCR, TCRdb re-called the PCR reads, giving one row per CDR3 protein. This sample yields about 640,000 distinct CDR3 sequences, of which about 20% are seen a single time; 0.85% to 0.9% belongs to the top ten. Naive CD8 sequencing libraries were generated from around 20,000 to 990,000 sorted cells, with 10%, 30% or 50% RNA as input. Naive CD8 T cells were sorted, and the gate applied was CD8+CD4-CCR7+CD45RA+. This clonotype was found many times. What it binds is unknown. The sequenced sample consisted of naive CD8+ T cells from blood, with Jurkat cell RNA spiked in. Specified subset: FACS-sorted CD8+CD4-CCR7+CD45RA+ naive T cells. This receptor was taken from a human donor in good health. Some libraries in this study had Jurkat cell RNA spiked in.

The CDR3 nucleotides read TGTGCCAGCAGCTCAACCCCCGGGACACCAGAGACCCAGTACTTC. This codes for CASSSTPGTPETQYF. The J gene is TRBJ2-5, the V gene TRBV7-9; D is perhaps TRBD1 (6 bases). Germline V gene lookup returns CDR1 SEHNR and CDR2 FQNEAQ (reference sequence). Trimming removed 4 bases from V and 4 bases from J, with 16 bases in between. The CDR3 totals 15 residues.